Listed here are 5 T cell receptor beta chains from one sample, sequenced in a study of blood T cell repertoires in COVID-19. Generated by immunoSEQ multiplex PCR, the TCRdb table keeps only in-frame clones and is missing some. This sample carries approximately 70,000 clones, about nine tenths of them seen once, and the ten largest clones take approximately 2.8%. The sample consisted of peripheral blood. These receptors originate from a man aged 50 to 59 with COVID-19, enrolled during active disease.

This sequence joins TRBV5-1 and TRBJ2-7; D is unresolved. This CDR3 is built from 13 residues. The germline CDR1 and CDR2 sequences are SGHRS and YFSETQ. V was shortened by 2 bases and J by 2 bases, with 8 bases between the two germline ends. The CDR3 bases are TGCGCCAGCAGCTTACACCAAGCCTACGAGCAGTACTTC. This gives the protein CASSLHQAYEQYF.

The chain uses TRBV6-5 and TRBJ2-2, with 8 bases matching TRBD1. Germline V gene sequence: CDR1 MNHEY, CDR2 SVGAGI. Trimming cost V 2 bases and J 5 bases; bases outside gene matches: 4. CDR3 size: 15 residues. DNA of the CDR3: TGTGCCAGCAGTTACGCGACAGGGGCAACCGGGGAGCTGTTTTTT. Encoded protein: CASSYATGATGELFF.

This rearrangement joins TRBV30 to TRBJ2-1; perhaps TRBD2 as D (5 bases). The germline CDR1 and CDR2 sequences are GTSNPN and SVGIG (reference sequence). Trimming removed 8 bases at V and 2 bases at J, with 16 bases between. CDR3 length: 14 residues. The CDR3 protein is CAGLGLAPYNEQFF. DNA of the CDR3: TGTGCCGGACTCGGGCTCGCCCCCTACAATGAGCAGTTCTTC.

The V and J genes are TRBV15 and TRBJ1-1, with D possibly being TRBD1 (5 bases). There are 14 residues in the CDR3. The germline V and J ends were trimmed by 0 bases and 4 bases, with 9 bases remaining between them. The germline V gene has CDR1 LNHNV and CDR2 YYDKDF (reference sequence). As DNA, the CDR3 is TGTGCCACCAGCAGAGATGGGAGGGGCACTGAAGCTTTCTTT. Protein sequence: CATSRDGRGTEAFF. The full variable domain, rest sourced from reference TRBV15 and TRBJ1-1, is DAMVIQNPRYQVTQFGKPVTLSCSQTLNHNVMYWYQQKSSQAPKLLFHYYDKDFNNEADTPDNFQSRRPNTSFCFLDIRSPGLGDTAMYLCATSRDGRGTEAFFGQGTRLTVV.

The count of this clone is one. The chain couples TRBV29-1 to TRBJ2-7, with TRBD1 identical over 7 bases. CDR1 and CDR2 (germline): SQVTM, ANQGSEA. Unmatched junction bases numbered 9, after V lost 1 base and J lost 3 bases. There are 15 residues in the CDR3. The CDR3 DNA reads TGCAGCGTTGAAGTGCCTGGACAGGTTTACTACGAGCAGTACTTC. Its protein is CSVEVPGQVYYEQYF.